The 8 T cell receptor beta chains below all came from one sample that was sequenced in a study of regulatory T cells in long-lasting Graves disease. To make TCR beta libraries, researchers used iRepertoire HTBI primers and Arm-PCR of CDR3 regions. In TCRdb, the multiplex PCR reads were re-called with MiXCR into one record per CDR3 protein. The sample shows nearly 350,000 distinct CDR3 sequences, about 18% of them seen only once. Regarding time point: persistent/refractory GD, antithyroid drugs over 5 years with positive TRAb. The TCR library used RNA extracted from PBMCs. Sequencing was performed on peripheral blood mononuclear cells (PBMCs), taken when the disease was refractory, from a patient treated with antithyroid drugs. Receptors originate from a female donor with Graves disease.

Of note for this clonotype: A much larger clone is a single base away; this may be a read error. The V gene is TRBV2, the J gene TRBJ2-7, with D hard to call. This CDR3 has 12 amino acids. Per germline, CDR1 SNHLY and CDR2 FYNNEI. As DNA, the CDR3 is TGTGCCAGCAACCCGGAATCCTACGAGCGGTACTTC. Translated, it gives CASNPESYERYF.

Of note for this clonotype: A much larger clone differs by one base, so this may be a read error. The chain joins TRBV28 to TRBJ1-3; D remains unclear. CDR1 MDHEN and CDR2 SYDVKM come from the germline V gene. The CDR3 extends over 12 amino acids. V dropped 6 bases and J dropped 2 bases, with 5 bases sitting between them. CDR3 in amino acids: CASSDPGNTIYF. The CDR3 region has the DNA TGTGCCAGCAGCGACCCTGGAAACACCATATATTTT.

The chain is built from TRBV12-3 or TRBV12-4 and TRBJ2-7; no clear D gene. The ends were cut back, 4 bases at V and 7 bases at J, with 8 bases in the middle. The CDR3 runs 11 residues. The CDR3 spells CASSSTGEQYF. The CDR3 region has the DNA TGTGCCAGCAGTTCAACCGGGGAGCAGTACTTC.

This clonotype appeared many times. The chain has TRBV7-9 and TRBJ1-2; D is ambiguous. Germline CDR1 and CDR2: SEHNR and FQNEAQ (reference sequence). The CDR3 spans 14 residues. The ends were cut back, 1 base at V and 8 bases at J, with 14 bases in the middle. The CDR3 region is CASSLVEGKGGYTF. The CDR3 DNA sequence: TGTGCCAGCAGCTTAGTGGAGGGAAAGGGCGGCTACACCTTC.

Points on this clonotype: This may stem from a read error, because a much larger clone lies one nucleotide away. This rearrangement joins TRBV28 to TRBJ1-1; D gene unclear. This CDR3 comprises 14 residues. Germline loops: CDR1 MDHEN, CDR2 SYDVKM. For the CDR3, the DNA is TGTGCCAGCAGTTTCTTTCCTATCGCCACTGAAGCTCTCTTT. It is translated as CASSFFPIATEALF.

The chain links TRBV28 to TRBJ1-5, with D possibly matching TRBD1 (5 bases). The V gene's germline CDR1 is MDHEN and CDR2 SYDVKM. The CDR3 is made up of 13 amino acids. V lost 1 base, J lost 9 bases, and 10 bases lay in between. The CDR3 loop is CASSLLGARPQHF. The CDR3 nucleotides read TGTGCCAGCAGTTTATTAGGGGCCCGGCCCCAGCATTTT.

This clonotype was detected many times. V gene TRBV28 combines with J gene TRBJ2-7; 10 bases match TRBD2. Per the germline V gene, CDR1 is MDHEN and CDR2 is SYDVKM. The ends lost 2 bases at V and 1 base at J; junction bases unmatched: 8. This CDR3 is built from 17 residues. The CDR3 loop reads CASSLPWVAGGSYEQYF. Here the CDR3 DNA reads TGTGCCAGCAGTTTACCGTGGGTAGCGGGAGGATCCTACGAGCAGTACTTC.

Comment on this clonotype: A much bigger clone sits one base away, suggesting this may be a read error. The chain joins TRBV30 to TRBJ1-5, with D perhaps TRBD1 (6 bases). Per the germline V gene, CDR1 is GTSNPN and CDR2 is SVGIG (reference sequence). The V and J ends lost 1 base and 5 bases respectively, with 9 bases between them. The CDR3 has 13 residues. The CDR3 loop is CAWSDRVDQPQHF. The CDR3, as DNA: TGTGCCTGGAGTGACAGGGTGGATCAGCCCCAGCATTTT.